This TCR beta chain came from a study of blood T cell repertoires in COVID-19. Germline V gives CDR1 MNHEY, CDR2 SMNVEV (reference sequence). This CDR3 is 15 amino acids long. V was pared by 8 bases and J by 0 bases, with 16 bases between. Profiled with immunoSEQ multiplex PCR; TCRdb holds only in-frame clones, not every one. The sample contains 350,000 to 450,000 clones, less than 90% of which appear only once. The rearrangement uses TRBV27 and TRBJ1-2; a possible D gene is TRBD1 (6 bases). What was sequenced was PBMCs or T cells enriched from blood (not recorded which). The clonotype was recovered from a woman between 50 and 59 years old who had recovered from COVID-19. The CDR3 loop is CASGPGDRPNYGYTF. In DNA, the CDR3 is TGTGCCAGCGGGCCAGGGGACCGCCCTAACTATGGCTACACCTTC.